This record concerns one TCR beta chain sequence. Its antigen is unidentified. The CDR3 is 20 residues long. The source of the sample is a study of OX40 agonist ivuxolimab in advanced cancers. Turning to the study itself: Prior anti-PD-1, anti-PD-L1 or anti-CTLA-4 therapy did not bar entry, and about 38% had some. General study results and limits: In the expanded peripheral T cells, antigen specificity was never determined. CD4+ and CD8+ blood T cells expanded clonally by week 6 at 0.1 to 3.0 mg/kg. Partial responders at 0.1-3.0 mg/kg showed near-lowest clonal expansion.

Generated by immunoSEQ multiplex PCR, the TCRdb table keeps only in-frame clones and is missing some. The sample records tens of thousands of clones, roughly 80% being singletons. The rearrangement joins TRBV21-1 to TRBJ1-5. TRBV21-1 is listed as a pseudogene. The source material was CD4+ or CD8+ T cells sorted from blood, sampled in a trial of the OX40 agonist ivuxolimab. This TCR was sampled from an adult with an advanced solid tumor such as melanoma, head and neck, liver or kidney cancer. The CDR3 DNA reads TGTGCCAGCAGCAAATGGGGAGCTGGGGACCCGATTCTTTTAGATCAGCCCCAGCATTTT. This translates into CASSKWGAGDPILLDQPQHF.